The 20 T cell receptor beta chains in this list originate from one sample, sequenced in a study of blood T cell repertoires in COVID-19. Clones were read by immunoSEQ multiplex PCR, and TCRdb kept only the in-frame ones, dropping some. The sample has some 290,000 clones; about nine tenths are singletons. Sequencing was performed on peripheral blood. Source of these receptors: a woman aged 30 to 39 with COVID-19, enrolled during active disease.

The sample holds one count of this clone. V usage is TRBV19 and J usage is TRBJ1-5, with D maybe TRBD1 (5 bases). The V end lost 10 bases, the J end lost 7 bases, and 23 bases lay between the germline ends. This CDR3 contains 15 residues. Germline CDR1 LNHDA, CDR2 SQIVND (reference sequence). The CDR3 protein is CATNHQQAKLQPQHF. CDR3 nucleotide sequence: TGTGCCACCAACCACCAACAGGCAAAGCTACAGCCCCAGCATTTT.

This clone was seen a handful of times. The chain's CDR3 is CSASGQVSYEQYF. The CDR3 DNA reads TGCAGTGCTAGTGGGCAGGTCTCCTACGAGCAGTACTTC. The chain has TRBV20-1 and TRBJ2-7; D is ambiguous. The CDR3 runs 13 residues. V lost 3 bases to trimming and J lost 0 bases, with 9 bases between them. Germline V gives CDR1 DFQATT, CDR2 SNEGSKA (reference sequence).

This rearrangement joins TRBV3-1 (or the pseudogene TRBV3-2) to TRBJ1-5; a weak D match, TRBD1 (5 bases). V shed 2 bases and J shed 7 bases, with 15 bases lying between them. Looked up from germline, CDR1 is LGHDT and CDR2 is YNNKEL (reference sequence). This CDR3 spans 15 amino acids. CDR3: CASSQQGFKGQPQHF. The CDR3 region has the DNA TGTGCCAGCAGCCAACAGGGTTTTAAAGGACAGCCCCAGCATTTT.

This clone has just one count. The V call is TRBV4-1, the J call TRBJ1-5, with 7 bases identical to TRBD1. V was clipped by 4 bases and J by 5 bases; unmatched bases: 2. Germline V gives CDR1 MGHRA, CDR2 YSYEKL. This CDR3 has 13 residues. CDR3 in DNA: TGCGCCAGCAGCCTCCAGGGGGATCAGCCCCAGCATTTT. Amino acid sequence: CASSLQGDQPQHF.

The J gene is TRBJ1-2, the V gene TRBV7-3, with 7 bases matching TRBD1. Germline-derived CDR1 and CDR2 are SGHTA and FQGTGA. V dropped 5 bases and J dropped 7; count of bases not matched to a gene: 10. The CDR3 loop spans 14 amino acids. The CDR3 region has the DNA TGTGCCAGCAGCCCACAGGGGAGTGGTAGTGGCTACACCTTC. Protein product: CASSPQGSGSGYTF.

The rearrangement links TRBV5-5 to TRBJ2-7, with D tentatively TRBD1 (5 bases). The CDR3 is 14 residues long. Germline CDR1 SGHKS, CDR2 YYEKEE (reference sequence). The V and J ends lost 0 bases and 7 bases respectively, with 14 bases between them. CDR3 coding DNA: TGTGCCAGCAGCTTGGAGCTAGGGGCATCGGAGCAGTACTTC. Translated, it gives CASSLELGASEQYF.

The chain recombines TRBV19 with TRBJ2-7, with 11 bases identical to TRBD1. J lost 2 bases, V lost 7 bases, and 4 bases had no gene match. The CDR3 runs 14 residues. From germline, CDR1 is LNHDA and CDR2 SQIVND (reference sequence). The CDR3, as DNA: TGTGCCAGTAATCAGGGACAGGGGGCCTACGAGCAGTACTTC. Its translation: CASNQGQGAYEQYF.

This rearrangement joins TRBV6-4 to TRBJ2-3, with 11 bases fitting TRBD1. The trim removed 4 bases at V and 4 bases at J, leaving 1 base unmatched. CDR1 MRHNA and CDR2 SNTAGT come from the germline V gene. CDR3 length: 14 residues. CDR3 nucleotide sequence: TGTGCCAGCAGTGGGGGACAGGGGGCAGATACGCAGTATTTT. Translation: CASSGGQGADTQYF.

The rearrangement links TRBV7-6 to TRBJ2-2, with TRBD1 matching 12 bases. The CDR3 extends over 17 amino acids. In germline, CDR1 is SGHVS, CDR2 FNYEAQ. With 5 bases clipped from V and 6 bases from J, the junction kept 10 bases outside the gene matches. The CDR3 loop is CASSPIAGQGAPGELFF. DNA of the CDR3: TGTGCCAGCAGCCCGATAGCGGGACAGGGGGCCCCCGGGGAGCTGTTTTTT. The full variable domain, in which reference TRBV7-6 and TRBJ2-2 provide the parts outside the CDR3, is GAGVSQSPRYKVTKRGQDVALRCDPISGHVSLYWYRQALGQGPEFLTYFNYEAQQDKSGLPNDRFSAERPEGSISTLTIQRTEQRDSAMYRCASSPIAGQGAPGELFFGEGSRLTVL.

V gene TRBV28 combines with J gene TRBJ1-5, with 9 bases identical to TRBD1. This CDR3 is built from 14 residues. V shed 6 bases, J shed 7 bases, and the junction held 7 bases outside the gene matches. CDR1 is MDHEN, CDR2 SYDVKM, per germline. CDR3 region: CASSHRGQRQPQHF. For the CDR3, the DNA is TGTGCCAGCAGCCACAGGGGGCAAAGACAGCCCCAGCATTTT.

The V call is TRBV28, the J call TRBJ1-1; D remains ambiguous. Germline values: CDR1 MDHEN, CDR2 SYDVKM. The CDR3 is 13 residues long. The V and J ends lost 7 bases and 11 bases respectively, with 20 bases between them. CDR3 DNA: TGTGCCAGCACCCTGGGTAACTCCGGGAGCGCTTTCTTT. Translating gives CASTLGNSGSAFF.

V usage is TRBV19 and J usage is TRBJ1-6; TRBD1 aligns across 7 bases. This CDR3 region has 13 residues. Trimming cost V 4 bases and J 11 bases; bases outside gene matches: 5. Looked up from germline, CDR1 is LNHDA and CDR2 is SQIVND (reference sequence). The CDR3 nucleotides read TGTGCCAGTAGTAGTCGACAGGGCCCACCCCTCCACTTT. It translates to CASSSRQGPPLHF.

The chain combines TRBV6-6 with TRBJ2-7; 7 bases fit TRBD2. The CDR3 has 15 amino acids. The germline gives CDR1 MNHNY, CDR2 SVGAGI (reference sequence). V was clipped by 2 bases and J by 5 bases; unmatched bases: 9. The CDR3 coding sequence is TGTGCCAGCAGTTACCGGGATGGGAGCGGGGACGAGCAGTACTTC. It specifies CASSYRDGSGDEQYF.

As for this clone: The junction differs from germline at one of its ends, possibly a read error. Other nucleotide sequences from this sample produce the same CDR3. The gene calls are TRBV3-1 (or the pseudogene TRBV3-2) and TRBJ2-1; the match to TRBD2 covers 11 bases. The CDR3 consists of 14 residues. Germline V lookup: CDR1 LGHDT, CDR2 YNNKEL (reference sequence). DNA of the CDR3: TGTGCTAGCATGTTAGCGGGAGGGTACAATGAGCAGTTCTTC. Residues: CASMLAGGYNEQFF.

The J gene is TRBJ2-1, the V gene TRBV6-2 or TRBV6-3, with TRBD2 identical over 8 bases. The CDR3 has 15 residues. Germline V gene lookup returns CDR1 MNHEY and CDR2 SVGEGT. V shed 5 bases, J shed 7 bases, and the junction held 10 bases outside the gene matches. The CDR3 reads CASSPRGGIGNEQFF. In DNA, the CDR3 is TGTGCCAGCAGTCCCCGGGGGGGTATCGGGAATGAGCAGTTCTTC.

The chain is built from TRBV27 and TRBJ2-2; 9 positions match TRBD2. Trimming at V came to 7 bases and at J to 5 bases, leaving 11 bases not matched to a gene. The germline gives CDR1 MNHEY, CDR2 SMNVEV (reference sequence). This CDR3 spans 16 amino acids. The CDR3 DNA reads TGTGCCAGCACAGCGAGGGGCGGGAGGGAAACCGGGGAGCTGTTTTTT. This sequence encodes CASTARGGRETGELFF.

The rearrangement joins TRBV7-9 to TRBJ1-4, with D perhaps matching TRBD1 (6 bases). Germline loops: CDR1 SEHNR, CDR2 FQNEAQ (reference sequence). V lost 1 base and J 8 bases, leaving 17 bases between the germline ends. This CDR3 has 16 amino acids. The CDR3 region is CASSLELLGAEEKLFF. The CDR3 DNA reads TGTGCCAGCAGCTTAGAGCTTCTGGGGGCCGAAGAAAAACTGTTTTTT. The full variable domain, completed using reference TRBV7-9 and TRBJ1-4, is DTGVSQNPRHKITKRGQNVTFRCDPISEHNRLYWYRQTLGQGPEFLTYFQNEAQLEKSRLLSDRFSAERPKGSFSTLEIQRTEQGDSAMYLCASSLELLGAEEKLFFGSGTQLSVL.

The rearrangement links TRBV28 to TRBJ2-3; 9 nucleotides line up with TRBD1. The CDR3 length is 14 residues. Germline values: CDR1 MDHEN, CDR2 SYDVKM. With 5 bases clipped from V and 5 bases from J, the junction kept 5 bases outside the gene matches. For the CDR3, the DNA is TGTGCCAGCAGTCCACAGGGGGCGCGAGATACGCAGTATTTT. Amino acid sequence: CASSPQGARDTQYF.

The rearrangement uses TRBV6-2 or TRBV6-3 and TRBJ1-6; D unresolved. The CDR3 runs to 16 residues. The V gene lost 0 bases and the J gene lost 8 bases, with 14 bases spanning the gap. Germline assignment: CDR1 MNHEY and CDR2 SVGEGT. The CDR3 region has the DNA TGTGCCAGCAGTTACTCTCGGCGGCAGTTAGATTCACCCCTCCACTTT. Amino acids: CASSYSRRQLDSPLHF.

This clone was seen a single time. The chain recombines TRBV5-1 with TRBJ2-1, with D tentatively TRBD2 (6 bases). CDR1 is SGHRS and CDR2 is YFSETQ in the germline V gene. The CDR3 sequence is 13 residues long. The V end was cut by 3 bases, the J end by 8 bases, with 12 bases between. CDR3 in DNA: TGCGCCAGCAGCTCGGGACTCCCAGATGAGCAGTTCTTC. Amino acid sequence: CASSSGLPDEQFF.